This T cell receptor (beta chain) was sequenced for a study of T cells after yellow fever vaccination. As for the study in general: For low cell numbers, libraries were made with SMART-Seq v4 Ultra Low Input. Notes on the study in general: Contamination by abundant bulk-population clonotypes could be present in FACS-sorted repertoires. Clones from primary vaccination mostly reappeared after the booster (roughly 95% CD4, over 85% CD8).

Template switching with 5'RACE generated the TCR cDNA and added a universal primer site and UMIs. TCRdb ran MiXCR on the 5' RACE reads and lists one entry per CDR3 protein. The sample has some 350,000 distinct CDR3 sequences; 3% to 4.5% are singletons. This clonotype was detected only a few times. Its cognate antigen is unknown. Sample: PBMCs, taken 5 days after the yellow fever booster vaccination. This receptor was taken from a young man who received the YFV17D yellow fever vaccine.

The CDR3 is CASSLERQGYGYTF. The CDR3 DNA follows: TGTGCCAGCAGCTTAGAGAGACAGGGGTATGGCTACACCTTC. This chain joins TRBV7-2 and TRBJ1-2, with TRBD1 identical over 8 bases. CDR1 is SGHTA, CDR2 FQGNSA, per germline. The CDR3 contains 14 residues. V shed 1 base, J shed 5 bases, and the junction held 3 bases outside the gene matches.